Presented here are 18 T cell receptor beta chains from one specimen sequenced in a study of T cells in Graves' hyperthyroidism and ophthalmopathy (dated 2019 in TCRdb). The library was obtained by multiplex PCR. Sequencing took place on an Illumina HiSeq 2000. The TCR beta CDR3 regions were amplified from the RNA transcripts. A first-round RT-PCR of the TCR CDR3 used the HTBI primer set with the Qiagen OneStep RT-PCR kit. TCRdb took the public reads, trimmed them with fastp at Q25, ran MiXCR for clone calling and kept in-frame beta chains. Records with the same CDR3 protein are collapsed into one entry carrying the most frequent genes and DNA. Across this sample there are a few hundred thousand distinct CDR3 sequences, with about 14% seen only once. The ten largest clones add up to 10% to 15% of the sample. The sample consisted of blood. The receptors were sampled from a woman aged 40 to 49 with Graves' hyperthyroidism that later progressed to Graves' ophthalmopathy.

This chain links TRBV7-9 with TRBJ2-1; 13 nucleotides line up with TRBD2. Germline V gives CDR1 SEHNR, CDR2 FQNEAQ (reference sequence). V dropped 4 bases and J dropped 7; count of bases not matched to a gene: 7. The CDR3 length is 16 residues. The DNA of the CDR3 is TGTGCCAGCAGCTCCGGGACTAGCGGGACTCAGAATGAGCAGTTCTTC. It translates to CASSSGTSGTQNEQFF.

Many counts were recorded for this clonotype. The chain recombines TRBV13 with TRBJ2-5, with TRBD1 as a possible D gene (5 bases). V lost 2 bases to trimming and J lost 3 bases, with 7 bases between them. The germline V gene has CDR1 PRHDT and CDR2 FYEKMQ (reference sequence). There are 13 residues in the CDR3. The CDR3 reads CASSLRQKETQYF. The CDR3 nucleotides are TGTGCCAGCAGCTTAAGACAGAAAGAGACCCAGTACTTC.

There are many counts of this clonotype. The chain couples TRBV12-3 or TRBV12-4 to TRBJ1-6; D is perhaps TRBD1 (6 bases). V was pared by 4 bases and J by 4 bases, with 14 bases between. This CDR3 is built from 16 residues. The CDR3 region is CASSWDTGLYNSPLHF. The CDR3 nucleotides read TGTGCCAGCAGTTGGGACACCGGGCTTTATAATTCACCCCTCCACTTT.

The table lists this clonotype with a few counts. CDR3 nucleotide sequence: TGTGCCAGCAGAATCTCGGGGACGGGGAACACCGGGGAGCTGTTTTTT. It encodes CASRISGTGNTGELFF. J is TRBJ2-2 and V is TRBV14; D is possibly TRBD1 or TRBD2 (5 bases each). The CDR3 contains 16 residues. Germline V gene sequence: CDR1 SGHDN, CDR2 FVKESK. Trimming cost V 6 bases and J 1 base, with 15 bases left between them.

In this sample, this clonotype turned up many times. The rearrangement uses TRBV28 and TRBJ1-4, with TRBD1 matching 7 bases. The CDR3 consists of 16 residues. The germline V gene has CDR1 MDHEN and CDR2 SYDVKM. The V and J ends lost 5 bases and 5 bases, in that order; junction bases with no gene match: 11. The CDR3 sequence: CASSPDRDSQNEKLFF. Written as DNA, the CDR3 is TGTGCCAGCAGTCCTGACCGGGACAGCCAGAATGAAAAACTGTTTTTT. Using reference TRBV28 and TRBJ1-4 for the parts outside the CDR3, the full variable domain is DVKVTQSSRYLVKRTGEKVFLECVQDMDHENMFWYRQDPGLGLRLIYFSYDVKMKEKGDIPEGYSVSREKKERFSLILESASTNQTSMYLCASSPDRDSQNEKLFFGSGTQLSVL.

This clonotype appeared a few times. The chain recombines TRBV5-4 with TRBJ2-5, with 7 bases lining up with TRBD1. CDR1 SGHNT and CDR2 YYREEE come from the germline V gene (reference sequence). CDR3 length: 16 residues. The ends lost 6 bases at V and 0 bases at J; junction bases unmatched: 11. The CDR3 nucleotides are TGTGCCAGCAATAACAGGGGCGAATCGAACCAAGAGACCCAGTACTTC. This encodes CASNNRGESNQETQYF.

The rearrangement uses TRBV30 and TRBJ1-1; D remains ambiguous. The CDR3 sequence is 13 residues long. V was pared by 8 bases and J by 0 bases, with 13 bases between. The germline V gene has CDR1 GTSNPN and CDR2 SVGIG (reference sequence). Here the CDR3 reads CAALKYMNTEAFF. The CDR3 DNA follows: TGTGCCGCCCTTAAATATATGAACACTGAAGCTTTCTTT.

The chain links TRBV7-2 to TRBJ1-5; unclear D gene. This CDR3 comprises 14 residues. CDR1 is SGHTA, CDR2 FQGNSA, per germline. The V and J ends lost 3 bases and 4 bases respectively, with 10 bases between them. CDR3 nucleotides: TGTGCCAGCAGCTTCTTTCCCACGAATCAGCCCCAGCATTTT. It codes for CASSFFPTNQPQHF.

The table lists this clonotype with a count of one. The chain links TRBV28 to TRBJ1-1; D possibly corresponds to TRBD1 (6 bases). Deletions cut 9 bases from V and 7 bases from J, with 15 bases between. CDR3 size: 12 residues. Per the germline V gene, CDR1 is MDHEN and CDR2 is SYDVKM. The CDR3: CASGQPPLEAFF. In DNA, the CDR3 is TGTGCCAGTGGACAGCCACCGCTTGAAGCTTTCTTT.

This clonotype was seen only a few times. The rearrangement links TRBV20-1 to TRBJ2-7, with 11 nucleotides matching TRBD2. Trimming took 5 bases from V and 4 from J; bases not matched to a gene: 7. The CDR3 spans 14 residues. Germline CDR1 reads DFQATT; CDR2 reads SNEGSKA (reference sequence). The CDR3 loop reads CSAQPSGRSYEQYF. The CDR3 bases are TGCAGTGCTCAGCCTAGCGGGAGGTCTTACGAGCAGTACTTC.

With respect to this clonotype: This CDR3 is missing its conserved last phenylalanine or tryptophan, likely due to a read error. The gene calls are TRBV5-1 and TRBJ2-1; D is perhaps TRBD1 (5 bases). The length of the CDR3 is 13 residues. Germline V gene lookup returns CDR1 SGHRS and CDR2 YFSETQ. Trimming cost V 5 bases and J 2 bases, with 8 bases left between them. CDR3 region: CASSQGTYNEQFL. DNA for the CDR3: TGCGCCAGCAGTCAGGGTACCTACAATGAGCAGTTCCTC.

This clonotype was counted between two and nine times. The J gene is TRBJ2-1, the V gene TRBV30; D gene unclear. V dropped 3 bases and J dropped 1 base, with 16 bases sitting between them. The CDR3 length is 16 residues. Germline V gene data show CDR1 as GTSNPN and CDR2 as SVGIG (reference sequence). DNA for the CDR3: TGTGCCTGGAGGGACCCTTGTATAAGGTCCTACAATGAGCAGTTCTTC. The encoded protein is CAWRDPCIRSYNEQFF.

This chain joins TRBV5-4 and TRBJ2-1, with 8 bases aligning to TRBD1. J lost 3 bases, V lost 0 bases, and 2 bases had no gene match. This CDR3 region has 15 residues. In germline, CDR1 is SGHNT, CDR2 YYREEE (reference sequence). The CDR3 loop reads CASSLGDRYYNEQFF. For the CDR3, the DNA is TGTGCCAGCAGCTTGGGGGACAGGTACTACAATGAGCAGTTCTTC.

This clonotype was seen repeatedly, ten times or more. This chain joins TRBV19 and TRBJ2-1, with 10 bases matching TRBD2. The CDR3 is 15 amino acids. CDR1 and CDR2 (germline): LNHDA, SQIVND (reference sequence). With V trimmed by 5 bases and J by 8 bases, 9 bases remained unmatched. CDR3 protein: CASSWASGGGHEQFF. Here the CDR3 DNA reads TGTGCCAGTAGTTGGGCTAGCGGGGGCGGCCATGAGCAGTTCTTC. The whole variable domain, filled in from reference TRBV19 and TRBJ2-1, reads DGGITQSPKYLFRKEGQNVTLSCEQNLNHDAMYWYRQDPGQGLRLIYYSQIVNDFQKGDIAEGYSVSREKKESFPLTVTSAQKNPTAFYLCASSWASGGGHEQFFGPGTRLTVL.

In regard to this clonotype: This could be a read error, since a much larger clone is one nucleotide away. The chain employs TRBV2 and TRBJ2-2; TRBD1 matches 9 bases. CDR1 and CDR2 from the germline V gene are SNHLY and FYNNEI. The trim removed 4 bases at V and 6 bases at J, leaving 6 bases unmatched. CDR3 length: 15 residues. The CDR3 region is CASSADRGRAGELFF. CDR3 bases: TGTGCCAGCAGTGCGGACAGGGGACGCGCCGGGGAGCTGTTTTTT.

A word on this clonotype: A read error may be the cause here, since a much bigger clone is one base away. The chain couples TRBV5-1 to TRBJ2-1; a weak D match, TRBD1 (5 bases). CDR1 SGHRS and CDR2 YFSETQ come from the germline V gene. There are 15 residues in the CDR3. CDR3 region: CASSFDRNSYTEQFF. CDR3 sequence (DNA): TGCGCCAGCAGCTTTGACAGAAACTCCTACACTGAGCAGTTCTTC.

This clonotype came up many times. J is TRBJ2-1 and V is TRBV20-1; possibly TRBD2 for D (6 bases). This CDR3 region has 19 residues. Germline V gene sequence: CDR1 DFQATT, CDR2 SNEGSKA (reference sequence). V was pared by 0 bases and J by 0 bases, with 21 bases between. The CDR3 reads CSARDGGTPAASSYNEQFF. As DNA, the CDR3 is TGCAGTGCTAGAGATGGAGGGACGCCGGCGGCGAGCTCCTACAATGAGCAGTTCTTC.

The chain is built from TRBV9 and TRBJ2-7, with D possibly being TRBD2 (7 bases). CDR3 length: 16 amino acids. In germline, CDR1 is SGDLS, CDR2 YYNGEE. V was shortened by 0 bases and J by 0 bases, with 13 bases between the two germline ends. The CDR3 loop is CASSVGGGLSSYEQYF. The CDR3 coding sequence is TGTGCCAGCAGCGTAGGGGGGGGCCTTTCCTCCTACGAGCAGTACTTC. Using reference TRBV9 and TRBJ2-7 for the parts outside the CDR3, the full variable domain is DSGVTQTPKHLITATGQRVTLRCSPRSGDLSVYWYQQSLDQGLQFLIQYYNGEERAKGNILERFSAQQFPDLHSELNLSSLELGDSALYFCASSVGGGLSSYEQYFGPGTRLTVT.